The sequence of this T cell receptor beta chain was determined in a study of cytomegalovirus exposure and HLA in healthy donors. Findings and caveats of the study: An apparent linkage of common viral pathogens to several of the most significant clusters emerged in a later analysis. Rarity marked most TCR sequences, yet some public TCRs occurred in many donors. Sequencing likely caused a cluster of highly shared sequence variants.

Regarding this clone: What it binds is not known.

CDR1 and CDR2 (germline): SGHAT, FQNNGV. V gave up 0 bases and J gave up 4 bases; unmatched junction bases: 11. The CDR3 is 17 amino acids. Both 60 Vbeta primers and 13 Jbeta primers went into the PCR. TCRdb's copy holds only in-frame clones and misses some; the assay was immunoSEQ multiplex PCR. The repertoire includes some 140,000 clones, under 75% of them detected once, and around 2.5% sits in the top ten. The sequenced material came from PBMCs. The clonotype comes from a woman in her 40s in good health and CMV-seronegative. This chain joins TRBV11-2 and TRBJ1-1, with 7 nucleotides matching TRBD1. CDR3: CASSLDNSLSGGTEAFF. CDR3 DNA: TGTGCCAGCAGCTTAGATAATAGCCTCTCAGGGGGCACTGAAGCTTTCTTT.